A single sample is the source of the 22 T cell receptor beta chains below, sequenced in a study of blood T cell repertoires in COVID-19. Assay used: immunoSEQ multiplex PCR; TCRdb lists only in-frame clones, some missing. The table has under 80,000 clones, 65% to 90% seen once. The source material was peripheral blood. Every receptor here comes from a woman aged 60-75 years with acute or convalescent COVID-19.

The chain has TRBV6-6 and TRBJ1-3; D is unclear. CDR3 length equals 14 residues. Per germline, CDR1 MNHNY and CDR2 SVGAGI (reference sequence). Trimming stripped 5 bases from V and 8 bases from J, with 16 bases between. The CDR3 protein is CASSKLGRGDTIYF. Here the CDR3 DNA reads TGTGCCAGCAGTAAACTCGGGCGGGGTGACACCATATATTTT.

This clone turned up a few times. A read error may produce the germline difference seen at one junction end. V is TRBV14 and J is TRBJ1-1; possibly TRBD1 for D (6 bases). Germline V gives CDR1 SGHDN, CDR2 FVKESK. This CDR3 region has 14 residues. Here the CDR3 reads CASRQLGTNTEAFF. The CDR3 DNA reads TGTGCCAGCCGCCAGTTAGGGACAAACACTGAAGCTTTCTTT. The whole variable domain, remainder taken from reference TRBV14 and TRBJ1-1, is EAGVTQFPSHSVIEKGQTVTLRCDPISGHDNLYWYRRVMGKEIKFLLHFVKESKQDESGMPNNRFLAERTGGTYSTLKVQPAELEDSGVYFCASRQLGTNTEAFFGQGTRLTVV.

This rearrangement joins TRBV3-1 (or the pseudogene TRBV3-2) to TRBJ1-5; 10 bases line up with TRBD1. Germline V gene sequence: CDR1 LGHDT, CDR2 YNNKEL (reference sequence). The CDR3 extends over 15 amino acids. Unmatched junction bases numbered 8, after V lost 5 bases and J lost 7 bases. CDR3: CASSYGQGVGQPQHF. CDR3 nucleotide sequence: TGTGCCAGCAGCTACGGACAGGGGGTGGGACAGCCCCAGCATTTT.

This clone was counted only a few times. The chain carries TRBV6-5 and TRBJ1-4, with D uncertain. V lost 5 bases and J 3 bases, leaving 13 bases between the germline ends. Germline assignment: CDR1 MNHEY and CDR2 SVGAGI. CDR3 length: 15 amino acids. CDR3 bases: TGTGCCAGCAGTCCCTCGGCAGGTGCTAATGAAAAACTGTTTTTT. It is translated as CASSPSAGANEKLFF.

V usage is TRBV30 and J usage is TRBJ2-7; 8 bases align to TRBD2. The CDR3 sequence is 14 residues long. V was clipped by 3 bases and J by 3 bases; unmatched bases: 7. The V gene's germline CDR1 is GTSNPN and CDR2 SVGIG (reference sequence). Here the CDR3 DNA reads TGTGCCTGGAGAGATTCGGGGGGGGACTACGAGCAGTACTTC. Residues: CAWRDSGGDYEQYF.

V usage is TRBV10-3 and J usage is TRBJ2-7; D possibly corresponds to TRBD1 (6 bases). Trimming left V 4 bases short and J 4 bases short, with 20 bases between. Per the germline V gene, CDR1 is ENHRY and CDR2 is SYGVKD. This CDR3 is built from 16 residues. CDR3 residues: CAISASWGGGEYEQYF. CDR3 sequence (DNA): TGTGCCATCAGTGCCTCTTGGGGTGGGGGCGAGTACGAGCAGTACTTC.

CDR3 nucleotide sequence: TGCGCCAGCGGGGCAGGGGAGTATTCACCCCTCCACTTT. Translated: CASGAGEYSPLHF. The chain employs TRBV10-2 and TRBJ1-6; perhaps TRBD1 as D (6 bases). Germline V gene data show CDR1 as WSHSY and CDR2 as SAAADI. This CDR3 is 13 amino acids long. The V end was cut by 8 bases, the J end by 8 bases, with 13 bases between.

The J gene is TRBJ2-3, the V gene TRBV9; the D is unclear. The CDR3 covers 14 residues. V lost 0 bases to trimming and J lost 6 bases, with 11 bases between them. Germline V gene sequence: CDR1 SGDLS, CDR2 YYNGEE. The CDR3 reads CASSVAGRPDTQYF. The CDR3 DNA reads as TGTGCCAGCAGCGTAGCCGGCAGGCCCGATACGCAGTATTTT.

This clone was counted once. The chain couples TRBV6-5 to TRBJ1-4; D perhaps matches TRBD1 (5 bases). V was clipped by 0 bases and J by 8 bases, with 16 bases between them. Germline V lookup: CDR1 MNHEY, CDR2 SVGAGI. The CDR3 sequence is 16 residues long. CDR3 protein: CASSYSRGGWGEKLFF. For the CDR3, the DNA is TGTGCCAGCAGTTACTCTCGGGGAGGATGGGGGGAAAAACTGTTTTTT.

This clone was recorded a few times. V is TRBV10-1 and J is TRBJ2-7; D remains ambiguous. V was shortened by 0 bases and J by 4 bases, with 13 bases between the two germline ends. Germline lookup yields CDR1 WNHNN and CDR2 SYGVQD (reference sequence). There are 15 residues in the CDR3. The CDR3 nucleotides are TGCGCCAGCAGTGAGTCGGGTTTGGGCCAGTACGAGCAGTACTTC. Protein: CASSESGLGQYEQYF.

This clone is a singleton in its sample. The chain links TRBV18 to TRBJ2-4; D is unresolved. This CDR3 contains 16 residues. Germline V gene lookup returns CDR1 KGHSH and CDR2 LQKENI. V was pared by 5 bases and J by 1 base, with 15 bases between. CDR3: CASSIQSQAAKNIQYF. DNA for the CDR3: TGTGCCAGCTCAATACAGAGCCAGGCGGCCAAAAACATTCAGTACTTC. The full variable domain, in which reference TRBV18 and TRBJ2-4 provide the parts outside the CDR3, is NAGVMQNPRHLVRRRGQEARLRCSPMKGHSHVYWYRQLPEEGLKFMVYLQKENIIDESGMPKERFSAEFPKEGPSILRIQQVVRGDSAAYFCASSIQSQAAKNIQYFGAGTRLSVL.

The chain recombines TRBV19 with TRBJ1-5; the D is unclear. The V gene's germline CDR1 is LNHDA and CDR2 SQIVND (reference sequence). V shed 7 bases and J shed 2 bases, with 12 bases lying between them. The CDR3 runs to 14 residues. The CDR3 loop reads CASTQRRGNQPQHF. The CDR3 coding sequence is TGTGCCAGTACCCAACGCCGGGGCAATCAGCCCCAGCATTTT.

The chain uses TRBV19 and TRBJ2-2; D gene unclear. Trimming removed 0 bases at V and 4 bases at J, with 12 bases between. Germline lookup yields CDR1 LNHDA and CDR2 SQIVND (reference sequence). This CDR3 region has 16 residues. This chain's CDR3 is CASSIDQKRPTGELFF. The DNA of the CDR3 is TGTGCCAGTAGTATAGATCAAAAGCGACCCACCGGGGAGCTGTTTTTT.

This clone was seen repeatedly, ten times or more. V and J are TRBV14 and TRBJ1-5; D is uncertain. V was clipped by 1 base and J by 9 bases, with 10 bases between them. CDR3 size: 13 residues. Germline V lookup: CDR1 SGHDN, CDR2 FVKESK. CDR3 coding DNA: TGTGCCAGCAGCCAAGTAGATCCACGGCCCCAGCATTTT. Translated: CASSQVDPRPQHF.

The chain couples TRBV30 to TRBJ1-2; 8 bases match TRBD1. The CDR3 loop spans 15 amino acids. CDR1 is GTSNPN, CDR2 SVGIG, per germline (reference sequence). The junction had 13 bases not matched to a gene; V was cut back by 6 bases and J by 4 bases. CDR3 sequence (DNA): TGTGCCTGTGCAGGACAGGGCACAGTGGGCTATGGCTACACCTTC. As protein: CACAGQGTVGYGYTF.

The gene calls are TRBV4-1 and TRBJ1-4; 8 positions match TRBD1. This CDR3 has 15 amino acids. Germline CDR1 reads MGHRA; CDR2 reads YSYEKL. V lost 3 bases, J lost 8 bases, and 8 bases stayed unmatched. As DNA, the CDR3 is TGCGCCAGCAGCCATCCGGGACAGGTTTACGAAAAACTGTTTTTT. This gives the protein CASSHPGQVYEKLFF.

V and J are TRBV3-1 (or the pseudogene TRBV3-2) and TRBJ1-6; 9 positions agree with TRBD1. This CDR3 has 14 amino acids. Germline V CDR1 and CDR2: LGHDT, YNNKEL (reference sequence). J was trimmed by 5 bases and V by 7 bases; bases with no gene match: 3. CDR3 in DNA: TGTGCCAGCACCGGGACAGGGAATAATTCACCCCTCCACTTT. This encodes CASTGTGNNSPLHF.

This chain joins TRBV9 and TRBJ2-3; a possible D gene is TRBD2 (5 bases). V was trimmed by 4 bases and J by 0 bases, leaving 9 bases between them. The CDR3 totals 14 residues. The germline CDR1 and CDR2 sequences are SGDLS and YYNGEE. The CDR3: CASSPRTSTDTQYF. CDR3 sequence (DNA): TGTGCCAGCAGCCCCCGGACTAGCACAGATACGCAGTATTTT.

This rearrangement joins TRBV7-9 to TRBJ1-2; D is ambiguous. Germline values: CDR1 SEHNR, CDR2 FQNEAQ (reference sequence). V lost 5 bases and J lost 5, with 12 bases in between. The CDR3 has 13 residues. The CDR3: CASSPEWAYGYTF. CDR3 sequence (DNA): TGTGCCAGCAGCCCCGAGTGGGCTTATGGCTACACCTTC.

The V and J genes are TRBV29-1 and TRBJ2-2; D might be TRBD2 (6 bases). The germline V gene encodes CDR1 SQVTM and CDR2 ANQGSEA. The V gene lost 4 bases and the J gene lost 5 bases, with 14 bases spanning the gap. This CDR3 has 14 amino acids. CDR3 bases: TGCAGCGTTGGAGGAGGGATTGGTACCGGGGAGCTGTTTTTT. Residues: CSVGGGIGTGELFF.

The chain recombines TRBV19 with TRBJ1-2; 8 positions agree with TRBD1. This CDR3 spans 17 amino acids. Germline CDR1 is LNHDA and CDR2 is SQIVND (reference sequence). Trimming removed 5 bases from V and 3 bases from J; junction bases left unmatched: 14. The CDR3 DNA follows: TGTGCCAGTAGTGGTCCGGGACAGGTTGCCGCTGACTATGGCTACACCTTC. Translated, it gives CASSGPGQVAADYGYTF.

This chain links TRBV5-4 with TRBJ2-3; D is possibly TRBD1 (6 bases). The CDR3 runs 14 residues. CDR1 is SGHNT, CDR2 YYREEE, per germline (reference sequence). Trimming shortened V by 0 bases and J by 2 bases, and 7 bases separated the two germline ends. CDR3 nucleotide sequence: TGTGCCAGCAGCTTGGGGACAGCCACAGATACGCAGTATTTT. This gives the protein CASSLGTATDTQYF.